These T cell receptor beta chains were read from a single sample in a study of blood T cell repertoires in COVID-19. The data were produced by immunoSEQ multiplex PCR, yet TCRdb's version contains in-frame clones alone and is incomplete. This sample has some 190,000 clones; around 85% occur once, and the top ten carry more than 2.5%. Sequences were obtained from PBMCs or T cells enriched from blood (not recorded which). The receptors were sampled from a woman aged 30 to 39 who had recovered from COVID-19. Each CDR3 is given with its conserved first and last residue. A D gene is named only where the DNA matches it firmly. Only part of the rows carry a size: once, few, many, or a class if the clone is expanded.

v_call,d_call,j_call,clone_size,cdr3_aa,cdr3_nt
TRBV18,.,TRBJ2-1,.,CASSPPRVDEQFF,TGTGCCAGCTCACCACCCAGGGTGGATGAGCAGTTCTTC
TRBV30,TRBD1,TRBJ2-2,.,CAFPGQGDTGELFF,TGTGCCTTCCCGGGACAGGGAGACACCGGGGAGCTGTTTTTT
TRBV13,.,TRBJ1-2,.,CASSLGTGTLRYGYTF,TGTGCCAGCAGCTTAGGAACAGGAACCCTAAGGTATGGCTACACCTTC
TRBV19,TRBD1,TRBJ1-1,.,CASSIRGQGNTEAFF,TGTGCCAGTAGTATAAGGGGACAGGGAAACACTGAAGCTTTCTTT
TRBV7-9,TRBD2,TRBJ2-1,.,CASSPVLAGTYNEQFF,TGTGCCAGCAGCCCAGTGCTAGCGGGGACCTACAATGAGCAGTTCTTC
TRBV18,TRBD1,TRBJ1-5,.,CASSEGQGSNQPQHF,TGTGCCAGCTCCGAGGGACAGGGAAGCAATCAGCCCCAGCATTTT
TRBV27,.,TRBJ1-1,.,CASSPNGGTTEAFF,TGTGCCAGCAGTCCTAATGGGGGGACCACTGAAGCTTTCTTT
TRBV28,.,TRBJ1-2,.,CASSQGTGGYTF,TGTGCCAGCAGCCAGGGGACCGGCGGCTACACCTTC
TRBV7-9,TRBD1,TRBJ1-6,.,CASRAQGRSYNSPLHF,TGTGCCAGCAGGGCACAGGGGCGCTCCTATAATTCACCCCTCCACTTT
TRBV7-8,.,TRBJ1-3,.,CASSSRQVNMNTIYF,TGTGCCAGCAGTTCCCGACAGGTTAATATGAACACCATATATTTT
TRBV10-3,.,TRBJ2-2,few,CAISESLDIGELFF,TGTGCCATCAGTGAGTCCTTAGACATCGGGGAGCTGTTTTTT
TRBV25-1,TRBD2,TRBJ2-3,.,CASSEYMGGMGTDTQYF,TGTGCCAGCAGTGAATATATGGGAGGGATGGGCACAGATACGCAGTATTTT
TRBV11-2,TRBD1,TRBJ2-2,.,CASSLPGGNTGELFF,TGTGCCAGCAGCTTGCCAGGGGGCAACACCGGGGAGCTGTTTTTT
TRBV5-6,.,TRBJ2-3,.,CASSLYGSQYTQYF,TGTGCCAGCAGCTTGTACGGGAGTCAATATACGCAGTATTTT
TRBV5-1,TRBD1,TRBJ2-7,.,CASSLAGQGGQYF,TGCGCCAGCAGCTTGGCGGGACAGGGAGGGCAGTACTTC
TRBV28,.,TRBJ1-5,.,CASRFQGRAFQPQHF,TGTGCCAGCAGGTTCCAGGGCAGGGCGTTCCAGCCCCAGCATTTT
TRBV28,.,TRBJ1-1,.,CASSLRANTEAFF,TGTGCCAGCAGTTTACGAGCGAACACTGAAGCTTTCTTT
TRBV9,TRBD1,TRBJ2-2,.,CASSRDSNTGELFF,TGTGCCAGCAGCCGGGACAGCAACACCGGGGAGCTGTTTTTT
TRBV6-2/TRBV6-3,TRBD2,TRBJ2-1,.,CASSYRGRGYNEQFF,TGTGCCAGCAGTTACCGAGGGAGGGGCTACAATGAGCAGTTCTTC
TRBV28,TRBD1,TRBJ1-4,once,CASSFRGQYEKLFF,TGTGCCAGCAGCTTCAGGGGACAGTATGAAAAACTGTTTTTT
TRBV5-1,TRBD1,TRBJ1-2,few,CASSPQGNYGYTF,TGCGCCAGCAGCCCACAGGGGAACTATGGCTACACCTTC
TRBV2,TRBD2,TRBJ2-1,.,CASRVGLAGDNNEQFF,TGTGCCAGCCGTGTTGGACTAGCGGGAGATAACAATGAGCAGTTCTTC
TRBV15,.,TRBJ1-2,.,CATSRDRSGDNYGYTF,TGTGCCACCAGCAGAGATCGATCAGGTGATAACTATGGCTACACCTTC
TRBV7-6,TRBD2,TRBJ2-1,once,CASSSSGGNEQFF,TGTGCCAGCAGCTCTAGCGGGGGCAATGAGCAGTTCTTC
TRBV19,.,TRBJ1-2,.,CASSLQGGSGYTF,TGTGCCAGTAGTCTTCAGGGTGGATCTGGCTACACCTTC
TRBV28,.,TRBJ1-5,once,CASSLAGQPQHF,TGTGCCAGCAGTTTAGCGGGTCAGCCCCAGCATTTT
TRBV10-1,TRBD2,TRBJ2-1,.,CASSERLAGGMNPMNEQFF,TGCGCCAGCAGTGAGCGGTTAGCGGGGGGGATGAACCCTATGAATGAGCAGTTCTTC
TRBV10-1,TRBD1,TRBJ1-1,.,CASRAGGMNTEAFF,TGCGCCAGCAGAGCAGGGGGTATGAACACTGAAGCTTTCTTT
TRBV5-1,TRBD2,TRBJ2-5,few,CASSAVAGDQETQYF,TGCGCCAGCAGCGCGGTCGCGGGGGACCAAGAGACCCAGTACTTC
TRBV5-1,TRBD1,TRBJ1-4,.,CASSLQGGPSNEKLFF,TGCGCCAGCAGCTTACAGGGGGGCCCCTCAAATGAAAAACTGTTTTTT